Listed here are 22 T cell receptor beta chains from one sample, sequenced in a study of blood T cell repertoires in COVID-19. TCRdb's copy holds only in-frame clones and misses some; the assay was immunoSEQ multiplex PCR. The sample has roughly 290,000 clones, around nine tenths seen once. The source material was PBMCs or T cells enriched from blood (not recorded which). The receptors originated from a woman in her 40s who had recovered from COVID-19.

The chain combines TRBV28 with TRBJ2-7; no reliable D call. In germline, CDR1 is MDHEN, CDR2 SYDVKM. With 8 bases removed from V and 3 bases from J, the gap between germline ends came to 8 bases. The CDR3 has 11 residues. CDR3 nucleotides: TGTGCCAGCCAGACACTCTACGAGCAGTACTTC. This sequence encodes CASQTLYEQYF.

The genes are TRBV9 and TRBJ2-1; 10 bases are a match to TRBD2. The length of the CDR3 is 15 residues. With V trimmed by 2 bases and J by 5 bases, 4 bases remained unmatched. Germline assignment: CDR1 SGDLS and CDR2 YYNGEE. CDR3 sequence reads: CASSVTGLADNEQFF. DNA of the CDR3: TGTGCCAGCAGCGTGACAGGACTAGCGGACAATGAGCAGTTCTTC.

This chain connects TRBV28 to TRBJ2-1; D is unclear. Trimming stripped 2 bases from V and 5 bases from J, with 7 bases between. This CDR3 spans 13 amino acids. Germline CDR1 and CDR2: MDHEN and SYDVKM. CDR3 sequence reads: CASSLASNNEQFF. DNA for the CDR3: TGTGCCAGCAGTTTAGCCAGTAACAATGAGCAGTTCTTC. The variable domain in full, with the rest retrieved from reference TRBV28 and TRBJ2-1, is DVKVTQSSRYLVKRTGEKVFLECVQDMDHENMFWYRQDPGLGLRLIYFSYDVKMKEKGDIPEGYSVSREKKERFSLILESASTNQTSMYLCASSLASNNEQFFGPGTRLTVL.

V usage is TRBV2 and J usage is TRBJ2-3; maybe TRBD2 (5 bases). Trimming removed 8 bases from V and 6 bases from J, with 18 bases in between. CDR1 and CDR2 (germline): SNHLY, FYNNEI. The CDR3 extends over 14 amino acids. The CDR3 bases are TGTGCCAGCGCCCCTTCCATGGGGAGCGATACGCAGTATTTT. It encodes CASAPSMGSDTQYF.

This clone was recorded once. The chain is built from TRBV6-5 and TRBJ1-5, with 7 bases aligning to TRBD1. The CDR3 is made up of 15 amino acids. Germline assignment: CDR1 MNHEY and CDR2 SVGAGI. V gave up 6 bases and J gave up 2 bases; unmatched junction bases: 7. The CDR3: CASSPEGAGNQPQHF. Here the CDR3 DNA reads TGTGCCAGCAGCCCCGAGGGGGCGGGCAATCAGCCCCAGCATTTT.

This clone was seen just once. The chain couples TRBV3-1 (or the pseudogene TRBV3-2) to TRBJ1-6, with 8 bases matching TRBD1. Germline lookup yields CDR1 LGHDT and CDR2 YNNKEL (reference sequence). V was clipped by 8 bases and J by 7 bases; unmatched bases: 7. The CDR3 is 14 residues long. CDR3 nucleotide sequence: TGTGCCAGCGACAACAGGGGGACCAATTCACCCCTCCACTTT. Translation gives CASDNRGTNSPLHF.

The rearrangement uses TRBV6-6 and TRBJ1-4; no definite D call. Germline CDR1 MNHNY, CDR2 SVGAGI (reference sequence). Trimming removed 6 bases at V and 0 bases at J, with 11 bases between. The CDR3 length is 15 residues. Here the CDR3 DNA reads TGTGCCAGCAGACTTTCACGATCAACTAATGAAAAACTGTTTTTT. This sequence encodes CASRLSRSTNEKLFF.

CDR3 in DNA: TGTGCCAGCAGCGCCGAGCGGACAGAGACCCAGTACTTC. Its protein product is CASSAERTETQYF. The rearrangement joins TRBV9 to TRBJ2-5, with D possibly being TRBD2 (5 bases). CDR3 length: 13 residues. The V end was cut by 3 bases, the J end by 4 bases, with 10 bases between. Germline V gene data show CDR1 as SGDLS and CDR2 as YYNGEE. Combining the CDR3 with reference TRBV9 and TRBJ2-5 gives the whole variable domain DSGVTQTPKHLITATGQRVTLRCSPRSGDLSVYWYQQSLDQGLQFLIQYYNGEERAKGNILERFSAQQFPDLHSELNLSSLELGDSALYFCASSAERTETQYFGPGTRLLVL.

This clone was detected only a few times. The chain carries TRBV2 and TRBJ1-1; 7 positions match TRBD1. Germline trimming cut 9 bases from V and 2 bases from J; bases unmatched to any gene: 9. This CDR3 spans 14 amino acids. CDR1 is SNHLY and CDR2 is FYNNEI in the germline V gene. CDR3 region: CARGNRGLNTEAFF. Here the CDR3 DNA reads TGTGCCAGGGGTAATAGGGGGCTCAACACTGAAGCTTTCTTT.

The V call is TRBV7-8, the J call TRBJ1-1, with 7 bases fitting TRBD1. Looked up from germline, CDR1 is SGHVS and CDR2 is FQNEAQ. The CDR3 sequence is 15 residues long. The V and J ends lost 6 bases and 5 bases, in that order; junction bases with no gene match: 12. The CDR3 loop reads CASSRTGAIGTEAFF. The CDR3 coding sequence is TGTGCCAGCAGTCGTACAGGGGCGATTGGGACTGAAGCTTTCTTT. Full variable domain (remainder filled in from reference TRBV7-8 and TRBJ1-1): GAGVSQSPRYKVAKRGQDVALRCDPISGHVSLFWYQQALGQGPEFLTYFQNEAQLDKSGLPSDRFFAERPEGSVSTLKIQRTQQEDSAVYLCASSRTGAIGTEAFFGQGTRLTVV.

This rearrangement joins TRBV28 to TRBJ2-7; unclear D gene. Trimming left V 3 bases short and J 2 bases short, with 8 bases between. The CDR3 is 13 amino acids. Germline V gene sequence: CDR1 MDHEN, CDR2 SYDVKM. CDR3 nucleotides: TGTGCCAGCAGTTTGGGTCGGGCCTACGAGCAGTACTTC. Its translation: CASSLGRAYEQYF. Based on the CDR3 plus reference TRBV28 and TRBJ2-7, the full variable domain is DVKVTQSSRYLVKRTGEKVFLECVQDMDHENMFWYRQDPGLGLRLIYFSYDVKMKEKGDIPEGYSVSREKKERFSLILESASTNQTSMYLCASSLGRAYEQYFGPGTRLTVT.

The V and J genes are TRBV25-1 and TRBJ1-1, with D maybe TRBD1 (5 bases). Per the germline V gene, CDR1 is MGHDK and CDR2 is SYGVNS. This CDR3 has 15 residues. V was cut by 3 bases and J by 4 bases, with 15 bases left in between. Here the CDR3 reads CASSEKWGVGTEAFF. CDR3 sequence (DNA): TGTGCCAGCAGTGAGAAATGGGGCGTCGGCACTGAAGCTTTCTTT. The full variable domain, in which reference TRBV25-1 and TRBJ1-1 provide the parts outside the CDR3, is EADIYQTPRYLVIGTGKKITLECSQTMGHDKMYWYQQDPGMELHLIHYSYGVNSTEKGDLSSESTVSRIRTEHFPLTLESARPSHTSQYLCASSEKWGVGTEAFFGQGTRLTVV.

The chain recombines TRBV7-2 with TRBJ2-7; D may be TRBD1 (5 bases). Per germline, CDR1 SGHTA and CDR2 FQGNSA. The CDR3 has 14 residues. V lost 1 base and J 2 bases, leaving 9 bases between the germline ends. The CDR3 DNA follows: TGTGCCAGCAGCTTAGGTCCAGGGCCCTACGAGCAGTACTTC. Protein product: CASSLGPGPYEQYF.

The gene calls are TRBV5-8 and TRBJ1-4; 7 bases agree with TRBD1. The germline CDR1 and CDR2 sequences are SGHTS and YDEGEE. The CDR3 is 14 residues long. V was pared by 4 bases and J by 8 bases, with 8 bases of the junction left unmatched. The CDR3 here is CASSTGQVNEKLFF. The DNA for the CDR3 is TGTGCCAGCAGCACAGGACAGGTGAACGAAAAACTGTTTTTT.

CDR3 residues: CASSPTGATGELFF. CDR3 in DNA: TGTGCCAGCAGTCCTACAGGAGCCACCGGGGAGCTGTTTTTT. The genes are TRBV2 and TRBJ2-2, with D perhaps TRBD1 (5 bases). Between the trimmed V and J ends, which lost 5 bases and 4 bases, there was a span of 11 bases. Germline V gene lookup returns CDR1 SNHLY and CDR2 FYNNEI. The CDR3 has 14 residues.

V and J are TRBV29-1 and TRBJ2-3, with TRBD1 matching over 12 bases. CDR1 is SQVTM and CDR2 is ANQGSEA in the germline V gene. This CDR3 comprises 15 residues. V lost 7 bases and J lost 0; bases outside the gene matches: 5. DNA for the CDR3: TGCAGCGGCGGGACAGGGGGCCTTAGCACAGATACGCAGTATTTT. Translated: CSGGTGGLSTDTQYF.

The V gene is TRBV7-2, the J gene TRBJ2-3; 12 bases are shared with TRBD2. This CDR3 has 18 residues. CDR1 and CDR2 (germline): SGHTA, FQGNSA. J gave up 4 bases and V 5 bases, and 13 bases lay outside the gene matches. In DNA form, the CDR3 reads TGTGCCAGCAGCCCCGGACTAGCGGGATCTAGCCGCCCAGATACGCAGTATTTT. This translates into CASSPGLAGSSRPDTQYF.

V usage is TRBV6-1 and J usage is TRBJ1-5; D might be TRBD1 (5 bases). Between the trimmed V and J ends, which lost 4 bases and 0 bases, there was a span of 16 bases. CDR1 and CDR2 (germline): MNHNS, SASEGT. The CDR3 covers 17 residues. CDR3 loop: CASSGGTSGVSNQPQHF. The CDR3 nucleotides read TGTGCCAGCAGTGGGGGGACCTCGGGGGTTAGCAATCAGCCCCAGCATTTT.

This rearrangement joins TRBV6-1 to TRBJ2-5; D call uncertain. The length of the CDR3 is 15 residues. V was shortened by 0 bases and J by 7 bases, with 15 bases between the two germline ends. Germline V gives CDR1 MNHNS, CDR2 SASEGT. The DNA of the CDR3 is TGTGCCAGCAGTGAAGCGAGGCCCCGGCGCGGGACCCAGTACTTC. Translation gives CASSEARPRRGTQYF.

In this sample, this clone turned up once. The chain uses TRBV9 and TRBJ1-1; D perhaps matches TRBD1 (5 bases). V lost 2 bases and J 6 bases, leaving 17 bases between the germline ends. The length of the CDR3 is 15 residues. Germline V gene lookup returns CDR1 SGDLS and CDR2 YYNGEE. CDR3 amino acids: CASSVSLQGGPEAFF. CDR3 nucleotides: TGTGCCAGCAGCGTTTCGCTCCAGGGAGGTCCTGAAGCTTTCTTT.

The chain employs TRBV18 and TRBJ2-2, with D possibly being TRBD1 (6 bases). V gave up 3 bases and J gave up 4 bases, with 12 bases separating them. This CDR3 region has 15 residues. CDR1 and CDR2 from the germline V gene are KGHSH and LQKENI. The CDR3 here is CASSPGQTRTGELFF. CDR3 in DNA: TGTGCCAGCTCACCCGGACAGACACGCACCGGGGAGCTGTTTTTT.

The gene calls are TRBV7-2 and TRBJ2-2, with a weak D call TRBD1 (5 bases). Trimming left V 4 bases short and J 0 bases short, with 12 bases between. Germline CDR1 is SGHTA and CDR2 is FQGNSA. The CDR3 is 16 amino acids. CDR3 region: CASSSDRPANTGELFF. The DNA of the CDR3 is TGTGCCAGCAGCTCCGACAGACCAGCGAACACCGGGGAGCTGTTTTTT.